The next 19 T cell receptor beta chains were all read from a single sample in a study of blood T cells in healthy people across ages. For the second PCR, which ran for roughly 6 to 12 cycles, a sample-barcoded 5' primer and a J-beta primer mix were used. MiXCR, applied by TCRdb to the 5' RACE reads, yields one record per CDR3 protein. The table lists roughly 1,800,000 distinct CDR3 sequences, around 50% of them singletons, with less than 2.5% in the top ten. The sequenced material came from blood. The receptor set was obtained from a woman in her forties in good health.

The chain employs TRBV6-2 or TRBV6-3 and TRBJ2-5; D is undetermined. The J call may be wrong; the DNA end is better matched by TRBJ2-7. Germline CDR1 and CDR2: MNHEY and SVGEGT. This CDR3 has 12 residues. DNA of the CDR3: TGTGCCAGCAGTTACGACGTAGGCGAGCAGTACTTC. Residues: CASSYDVGEQYF.

The chain couples TRBV20-1 to TRBJ2-5, with 7 bases that match TRBD1. The CDR3 extends over 13 amino acids. Looked up from germline, CDR1 is DFQATT and CDR2 is SNEGSKA (reference sequence). J lost 2 bases, V lost 6 bases, and 6 bases had no gene match. Written as DNA, the CDR3 is TGCAGTGCCGAGGACAGGTGGCAAGAGACCCAGTACTTC. Its translation is CSAEDRWQETQYF.

CDR3 protein: CASTRDRGAYEQYF. The CDR3 DNA reads TGTGCCAGCACCCGCGACCGGGGGGCTTACGAGCAGTACTTC. V and J are TRBV7-9 and TRBJ2-7, with D perhaps TRBD2 (7 bases). Trimming cost V 7 bases and J 4 bases, with 17 bases left between them. CDR1 is SEHNR, CDR2 FQNEAQ, per germline (reference sequence). The CDR3 loop spans 14 amino acids.

V usage is TRBV7-2 and J usage is TRBJ1-2; no definite D call. Trimming shortened V by 4 bases and J by 7 bases, and 16 bases separated the two germline ends. Germline CDR1 SGHTA, CDR2 FQGNSA. The CDR3 spans 14 residues. CDR3 sequence: CASSYSDREAGYTF. CDR3 DNA sequence: TGTGCCAGCAGCTACTCGGATCGCGAAGCTGGCTACACCTTC.

J is TRBJ2-1 and V is TRBV11-3, with TRBD2 identical over 7 bases. The germline V gene has CDR1 SGHNT and CDR2 YENEEA. Losses at the gene ends were 2 bases for V and 6 bases for J; bases not matched to a gene: 4. CDR3 length equals 14 residues. CDR3 sequence (DNA): TGTGCCAGCAGCTTATACGGGGGGTCCAATGAGCAGTTCTTC. Its protein product is CASSLYGGSNEQFF.

This clonotype was found a few times. V usage is TRBV7-9 and J usage is TRBJ2-1, with a weak D call TRBD2 (6 bases). Trimming removed 6 bases from V and 6 bases from J, with 12 bases in between. This CDR3 is built from 13 residues. Germline CDR1 reads SEHNR; CDR2 reads FQNEAQ (reference sequence). The DNA for the CDR3 is TGTGCCAGCAGTCCGACTAGTAGCAATGAGCAGTTCTTC. The encoded protein is CASSPTSSNEQFF. Filled out from reference TRBV7-9 and TRBJ2-1, the complete variable domain reads DTGVSQNPRHKITKRGQNVTFRCDPISEHNRLYWYRQTLGQGPEFLTYFQNEAQLEKSRLLSDRFSAERPKGSFSTLEIQRTEQGDSAMYLCASSPTSSNEQFFGPGTRLTVL.

In this sample, this clonotype turned up once. The chain has TRBV9 and TRBJ2-5, with TRBD2 matching 10 bases. The germline CDR1 and CDR2 sequences are SGDLS and YYNGEE. The CDR3 runs 15 residues. The V and J ends lost 2 bases and 11 bases, in that order; junction bases with no gene match: 12. The CDR3 DNA is TGTGCCAGCAGCGTCACAACTAGCGGGGAGGATGAGCAGTACTTC. It yields the protein CASSVTTSGEDEQYF.

V is TRBV7-2 and J is TRBJ2-3; the match to TRBD2 covers 7 bases. CDR3 length: 15 amino acids. Germline trimming cut 4 bases from V and 6 bases from J; bases unmatched to any gene: 10. Germline V CDR1 and CDR2: SGHTA, FQGNSA. The DNA of the CDR3 is TGTGCCAGCAGCTGGGGACGAGCGGGGAGCGATACGCAGTATTTT. Translated, it gives CASSWGRAGSDTQYF.

The rearrangement joins TRBV9 to TRBJ1-4; D gene uncertain. Trimming removed 0 bases at V and 7 bases at J, with 10 bases between. Germline values: CDR1 SGDLS, CDR2 YYNGEE. The CDR3 sequence is 14 residues long. This CDR3 reads CASSVGRVGEKLFF. The CDR3, as DNA: TGTGCCAGCAGCGTAGGGAGGGTTGGTGAAAAACTGTTTTTT.

Details on this clonotype: A much larger clonotype is one base distant, so this may be a read error. The CDR3 sequence: CASSLPGGSSYNEQYF. As DNA, the CDR3 is TGTGCCAGCAGCTTACCCGGCGGATCCTCCTACAATGAGCAGTACTTC. The chain uses TRBV7-2 and TRBJ2-7; D is uncertain. Germline loops: CDR1 SGHTA, CDR2 FQGNSA. CDR3 length equals 16 residues. V was cut by 2 bases and J by 7 bases, with 21 bases left in between.

This chain links TRBV3-1 with TRBJ2-3; 9 nucleotides agree with TRBD1. The CDR3 is made up of 20 amino acids. Germline values: CDR1 LGHDT, CDR2 YNNKEL (reference sequence). Losses at the gene ends were 0 bases for V and 0 bases for J; bases not matched to a gene: 13. The CDR3, as DNA: TGTGCCAGCAGCCAAGATGGGCCGGACAGGGGCGATCATAGCACAGATACGCAGTATTTT. Amino acids: CASSQDGPDRGDHSTDTQYF.

This sequence joins TRBV5-1 and TRBJ2-5; D could derive from TRBD1 or TRBD2 (6 bases each). V lost 6 bases to trimming and J lost 4 bases, with 16 bases between them. This CDR3 contains 14 residues. In germline, CDR1 is SGHRS, CDR2 YFSETQ. The CDR3 sequence: CASNVGGAGETQYF. DNA of the CDR3: TGCGCCAGCAACGTCGGGGGCGCGGGAGAGACCCAGTACTTC.

The chain couples TRBV7-9 to TRBJ1-2, with 7 bases that match TRBD1. This CDR3 region has 14 residues. The J segment lost 8 bases and the V segment lost 5 bases, leaving 11 bases of the junction unmatched. Germline CDR1 SEHNR, CDR2 FQNEAQ (reference sequence). The CDR3 protein is CASSPRQGFSGYTF. The CDR3 nucleotides read TGTGCCAGCAGCCCTCGACAGGGTTTCAGCGGCTACACCTTC. The variable domain in full, with the rest retrieved from reference TRBV7-9 and TRBJ1-2, is DTGVSQNPRHKITKRGQNVTFRCDPISEHNRLYWYRQTLGQGPEFLTYFQNEAQLEKSRLLSDRFSAERPKGSFSTLEIQRTEQGDSAMYLCASSPRQGFSGYTFGSGTRLTVV.

This clonotype has just a few counts. This chain's CDR3 is CATPGASEQFF. CDR3 in DNA: TGTGCCACCCCAGGGGCTTCTGAGCAGTTCTTC. J is TRBJ2-1 and V is TRBV6-1; TRBD1 is a possible D gene (6 bases). The CDR3 runs 11 residues. Trimming took 10 bases from V and 9 from J, leaving 13 bases between them. In germline, CDR1 is MNHNS, CDR2 SASEGT.

The V gene is TRBV14, the J gene TRBJ1-1; D may be TRBD1 (6 bases). Trimming removed 3 bases at V and 0 bases at J, with 11 bases between. The CDR3 is made up of 15 amino acids. Germline V gives CDR1 SGHDN, CDR2 FVKESK. CDR3 nucleotide sequence: TGTGCCAGCAGCCAGACGGACAGCTTGAACACTGAAGCTTTCTTT. It codes for CASSQTDSLNTEAFF.

The chain couples TRBV12-3 or TRBV12-4 to TRBJ2-3, with 9 bases matching TRBD2. Trimming took 4 bases from V and 4 from J; bases not matched to a gene: 3. The CDR3 is 14 residues long. CDR3 protein: CASSYKRGADTQYF. The CDR3 coding sequence is TGTGCCAGCAGTTACAAGCGGGGGGCAGATACGCAGTATTTT.

The rearrangement links TRBV29-1 to TRBJ1-2; 7 bases are shared with TRBD1. With 7 bases clipped from V and 4 bases from J, the junction kept 12 bases outside the gene matches. Germline lookup yields CDR1 SQVTM and CDR2 ANQGSEA. This CDR3 spans 14 amino acids. CDR3 loop: CSAIGQVFGYGYTF. For the CDR3, the DNA is TGCAGCGCAATAGGACAGGTTTTTGGCTATGGCTACACCTTC.

This clonotype was counted between two and nine times. This chain uses TRBV12-3 or TRBV12-4 with TRBJ1-2; D gene uncertain. The CDR3 is made up of 11 amino acids. V was cut by 6 bases and J by 4 bases, with 6 bases left in between. The CDR3 loop is CASRLPYGYTF. CDR3 nucleotide sequence: TGTGCCAGCAGACTTCCCTATGGCTACACCTTC.

J is TRBJ1-6 and V is TRBV7-2; possibly TRBD1 for D (6 bases). Trimming removed 5 bases from V and 10 bases from J, with 15 bases in between. This CDR3 has 14 amino acids. The germline gives CDR1 SGHTA, CDR2 FQGNSA. The CDR3 DNA reads TGTGCCAGCAGCATCAACAGGGAGAGGTCACCCCTCCACTTT. Protein product: CASSINRERSPLHF.